One sample yielded the 15 T cell receptor beta chains listed below, sequenced in a study of neoadjuvant nivolumab and ipilimumab in lung cancer (dated by TCRdb to the early 2020s). Library generation was performed with the immunoSEQ multiplex PCR assay. TCRdb holds this immuneACCESS table with in-frame rearrangements only. Some clones are missing; in checked studies, unresolved V genes explain under half, and the rest has no known cause. The sample has approximately 7,000 clones on record, over 80% of them singletons. Approximately 4.4% of the sample belongs to the ten largest clones. Taken with the paper, the label for time point translates to: at surgical resection after neoadjuvant nivolumab +/- ipilimumab. The sample was tumor tissue, taken after neoadjuvant nivolumab, alone or with ipilimumab, at or shortly before surgery. The receptors were gathered from an adult with non-small cell lung cancer.

The chain combines TRBV29-1 with TRBJ1-2; 9 nucleotides agree with TRBD1. Germline assignment: CDR1 SQVTM and CDR2 ANQGSEA. The J segment lost 6 bases and the V segment lost 5 bases, leaving 7 bases of the junction unmatched. The CDR3 sequence is 13 residues long. The CDR3 region is CSVPGTGMDGYTF. The CDR3 nucleotides read TGCAGCGTTCCCGGGACAGGGATGGATGGCTACACCTTC.

V is TRBV10-3 and J is TRBJ1-6; 9 nucleotides align to TRBD1. V was clipped by 2 bases and J by 15 bases; unmatched bases: 8. The CDR3 is 14 amino acids. CDR1 and CDR2 (germline): ENHRY, SYGVKD. The CDR3 sequence is CAISEGDRVKVLHF. The CDR3 DNA reads as TGTGCCATCAGTGAGGGGGACAGGGTTAAAGTCCTCCACTTT.

V gene TRBV7-9 combines with J gene TRBJ1-5, with a possible D match to TRBD1 (6 bases). The CDR3 has 13 amino acids. Germline CDR1 reads SEHNR; CDR2 reads FQNEAQ (reference sequence). Trimming pared 5 bases from V and 5 bases from J, leaving 10 bases between. CDR3 in amino acids: CASSGQRDQPQHF. As DNA, the CDR3 is TGTGCCAGCAGCGGACAGCGCGATCAGCCCCAGCATTTT.

The V and J genes are TRBV7-8 and TRBJ1-1; D is unclear. CDR1 is SGHVS and CDR2 is FQNEAQ in the germline V gene. The CDR3 is 14 residues long. Trimming took off 5 bases at V and 4 bases at J, with 14 bases between the two ends. The CDR3 sequence is CASSPGGYGTEAFF. The CDR3, as DNA: TGTGCCAGCAGCCCAGGAGGGTATGGCACTGAAGCTTTCTTT.

V usage is TRBV2 and J usage is TRBJ2-1, with D possibly being TRBD2 (5 bases). Trimming took off 8 bases at V and 0 bases at J, with 8 bases between the two ends. Germline assignment: CDR1 SNHLY and CDR2 FYNNEI. The CDR3 sequence is 13 residues long. CDR3 sequence reads: CASGELSYNEQFF. CDR3 coding DNA: TGTGCCAGCGGGGAGCTCTCCTACAATGAGCAGTTCTTC.

V and J are TRBV10-3 and TRBJ2-7; TRBD2 agrees at 8 bases. The V segment lost 3 bases and the J segment 2 bases; nucleotides outside the gene matches: 6. Germline CDR1 reads ENHRY; CDR2 reads SYGVKD. The CDR3 spans 15 residues. In nucleotides, the CDR3 is TGTGCCATCAGTGATAGGTCGGGAGGGACCTACGAGCAGTACTTC. This translates into CAISDRSGGTYEQYF.

The chain links TRBV29-1 to TRBJ1-3, with D hard to call. Germline V gene sequence: CDR1 SQVTM, CDR2 ANQGSEA. This CDR3 spans 15 amino acids. V was cut by 4 bases and J by 0 bases, with 13 bases left in between. This CDR3 reads CSVGEGWGSGNTIYF. The CDR3 DNA sequence: TGCAGCGTTGGGGAGGGTTGGGGCTCTGGAAACACCATATATTTT.

This chain links TRBV5-4 with TRBJ1-6; the D gene is possibly TRBD1 (6 bases). Trimming pared 5 bases from V and 8 bases from J, leaving 14 bases between. The CDR3 is 14 amino acids. The germline gives CDR1 SGHNT, CDR2 YYREEE (reference sequence). The CDR3 DNA follows: TGTGCCAGCAGGGACAGAAGAGGGGATTCACCCCTCCACTTT. Protein product: CASRDRRGDSPLHF.

This chain connects TRBV5-6 to TRBJ1-2; unclear D gene. Germline V gives CDR1 SGHDT, CDR2 YYEEEE. The CDR3 has 13 residues. With 0 bases removed from V and 12 bases from J, the gap between germline ends came to 15 bases. The CDR3 nucleotides read TGTGCCAGCAGCTTGGCGGTGCTCATGGGCAACACCTTC. As protein: CASSLAVLMGNTF.

The V gene is TRBV18, the J gene TRBJ1-4, with 9 bases identical to TRBD1. CDR1 is KGHSH and CDR2 is LQKENI in the germline V gene. The junction had 4 bases not matched to a gene; V was cut back by 3 bases and J by 5 bases. This CDR3 has 15 amino acids. Here the CDR3 DNA reads TGTGCCAGCTCACCTCCCGGGACAGGGAATGAAAAACTGTTTTTT. It specifies CASSPPGTGNEKLFF.

The V call is TRBV5-6, the J call TRBJ2-2; D not certain. CDR3 length equals 12 residues. Germline loops: CDR1 SGHDT, CDR2 YYEEEE. V shed 4 bases and J shed 5 bases, with 6 bases lying between them. The CDR3 DNA sequence: TGTGCCAGCAGCCTATCAACCGGGGAGCTGTTTTTT. It yields the protein CASSLSTGELFF. Complete variable domain (other parts from reference TRBV5-6 and TRBJ2-2): DAGVTQSPTHLIKTRGQQVTLRCSPKSGHDTVSWYQQALGQGPQFIFQYYEEEERQRGNFPDRFSGHQFPNYSSELNVNALLLGDSALYLCASSLSTGELFFGEGSRLTVL.

This chain uses TRBV15 with TRBJ1-5, with D possibly TRBD1 on 5 matching bases. CDR1 and CDR2 (germline): LNHNV, YYDKDF (reference sequence). This CDR3 region has 15 residues. Between the trimmed V and J ends, which lost 5 bases and 4 bases, there was a span of 15 bases. CDR3 region: CATSARDGRNQPQHF. The CDR3 bases are TGTGCCACCAGCGCCCGGGACGGGAGGAATCAGCCCCAGCATTTT. Variable domain in full (rest from reference TRBV15 and TRBJ1-5): DAMVIQNPRYQVTQFGKPVTLSCSQTLNHNVMYWYQQKSSQAPKLLFHYYDKDFNNEADTPDNFQSRRPNTSFCFLDIRSPGLGDTAMYLCATSARDGRNQPQHFGDGTRLSIL.

This clone was recorded only once. The chain employs TRBV5-1 and TRBJ2-2; D is unclear. CDR1 and CDR2 (germline): SGHRS, YFSETQ. The CDR3 contains 14 residues. V was pared by 5 bases and J by 2 bases, with 10 bases between. The CDR3 is CASSPTENTGELFF. CDR3 coding DNA: TGCGCCAGCAGTCCTACAGAAAACACCGGGGAGCTGTTTTTT.

This rearrangement joins TRBV4-1 to TRBJ2-3, with D tentatively TRBD2 (6 bases). CDR1 is MGHRA, CDR2 YSYEKL, per germline. V lost 0 bases, J lost 5 bases, and 9 bases lay in between. The CDR3 is 14 amino acids. CDR3 loop: CASSQEEAGDTQYF. The DNA for the CDR3 is TGCGCCAGCAGCCAAGAGGAAGCGGGAGATACGCAGTATTTT.

The chain uses TRBV2 and TRBJ2-2, with no clear D. Germline V gene sequence: CDR1 SNHLY, CDR2 FYNNEI. This CDR3 is 10 amino acids long. V was trimmed by 7 bases and J by 5 bases, leaving 2 bases between them. CDR3 in amino acids: CASKTGELFF. The CDR3 nucleotides are TGTGCCAGCAAGACCGGGGAGCTGTTTTTT. Drawing the rest from reference TRBV2 and TRBJ2-2, the complete variable domain is EPEVTQTPSHQVTQMGQEVILRCVPISNHLYFYWYRQILGQKVEFLVSFYNNEISEKSEIFDDQFSVERPDGSNFTLKIRSTKLEDSAMYFCASKTGELFFGEGSRLTVL.